Sequencing of this TCR beta chain was carried out in a study of control samples from healthy donors and cancer patients. TCRdb's copy holds only in-frame clones and misses some; the assay was immunoSEQ multiplex PCR. The sample has 70,000 to 90,000 clones; roughly 94% are singletons. Germline assignment: CDR1 LNHDA and CDR2 SQIVND (reference sequence). This CDR3 has 14 residues. The ends were cut back, 4 bases at V and 2 bases at J, with 10 bases in the middle. The rearrangement uses TRBV19 and TRBJ2-3; D remains unclear. The sequence was obtained from a woman aged 18-29 years in good health. The source material was blood. The CDR3 region is CASSTLVHTDTQYF. The CDR3 DNA sequence: TGTGCCAGTAGTACTCTTGTTCACACAGATACGCAGTATTTT.